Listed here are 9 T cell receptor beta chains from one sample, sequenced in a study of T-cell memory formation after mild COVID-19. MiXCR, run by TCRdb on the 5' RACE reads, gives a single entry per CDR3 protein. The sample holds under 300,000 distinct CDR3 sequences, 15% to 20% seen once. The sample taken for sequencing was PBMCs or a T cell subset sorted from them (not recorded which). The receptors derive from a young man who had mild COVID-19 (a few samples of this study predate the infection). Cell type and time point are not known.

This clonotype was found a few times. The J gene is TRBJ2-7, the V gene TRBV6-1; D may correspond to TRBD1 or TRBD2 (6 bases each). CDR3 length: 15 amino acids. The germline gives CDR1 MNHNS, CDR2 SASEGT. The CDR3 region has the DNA TGTGCCAGCAGTGAATTGGGTGGGGGGCCCTACGGGCAGTACGTC. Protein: CASSELGGGPYGQYV.

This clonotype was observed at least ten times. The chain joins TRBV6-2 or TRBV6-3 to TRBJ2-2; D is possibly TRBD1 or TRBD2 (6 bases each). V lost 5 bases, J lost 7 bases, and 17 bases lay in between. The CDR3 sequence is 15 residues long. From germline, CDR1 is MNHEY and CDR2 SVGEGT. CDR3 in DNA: TGTGCCAGCAGTCCCGGCCGGGGGCTTAACGGGGAGCTGTTTTTT. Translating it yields CASSPGRGLNGELFF.

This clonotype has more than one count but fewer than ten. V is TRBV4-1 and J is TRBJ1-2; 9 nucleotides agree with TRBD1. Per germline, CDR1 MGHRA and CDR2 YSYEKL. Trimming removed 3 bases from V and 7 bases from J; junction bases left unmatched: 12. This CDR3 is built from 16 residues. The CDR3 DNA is TGCGCCAGCAGCCATTACCTCCGGGACAGGGAAAGTGGCTACACCTTC. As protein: CASSHYLRDRESGYTF.

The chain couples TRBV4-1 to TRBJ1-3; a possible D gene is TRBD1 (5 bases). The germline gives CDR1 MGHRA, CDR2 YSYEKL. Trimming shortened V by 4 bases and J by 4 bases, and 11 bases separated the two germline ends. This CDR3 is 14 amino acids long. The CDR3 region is CASSRTGEGNTIYF. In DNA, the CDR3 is TGCGCCAGCAGCCGCACGGGGGAAGGAAACACCATATATTTT.

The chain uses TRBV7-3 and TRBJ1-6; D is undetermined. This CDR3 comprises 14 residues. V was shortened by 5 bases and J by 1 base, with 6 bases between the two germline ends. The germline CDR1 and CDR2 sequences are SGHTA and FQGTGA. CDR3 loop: CASSLQSYNSPLHF. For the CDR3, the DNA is TGTGCCAGCAGCCTACAGTCCTATAATTCACCCCTCCACTTT.

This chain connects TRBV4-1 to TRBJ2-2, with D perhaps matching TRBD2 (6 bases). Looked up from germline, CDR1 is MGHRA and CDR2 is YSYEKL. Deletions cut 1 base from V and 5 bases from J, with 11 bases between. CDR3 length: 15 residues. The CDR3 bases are TGCGCCAGCAGCCAAGTGAGCGGGCCTACCGGGGAGCTGTTTTTT. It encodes CASSQVSGPTGELFF.

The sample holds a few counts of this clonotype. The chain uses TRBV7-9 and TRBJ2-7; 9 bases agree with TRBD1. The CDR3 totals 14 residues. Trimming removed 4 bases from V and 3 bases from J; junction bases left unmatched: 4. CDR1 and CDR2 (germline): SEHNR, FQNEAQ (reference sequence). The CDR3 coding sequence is TGTGCCAGCAGCTGGGGACAGGGTGGCTACGAGCAGTACTTC. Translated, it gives CASSWGQGGYEQYF.

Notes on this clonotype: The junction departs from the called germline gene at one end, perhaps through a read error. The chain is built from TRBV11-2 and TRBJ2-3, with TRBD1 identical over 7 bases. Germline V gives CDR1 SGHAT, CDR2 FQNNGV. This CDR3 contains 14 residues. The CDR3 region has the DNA TGTGCCAGCAGCCTCGACAGGGAACTAGATAAGCAGTATTTT. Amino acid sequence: CASSLDRELDKQYF. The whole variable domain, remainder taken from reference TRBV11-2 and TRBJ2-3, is EAGVAQSPRYKIIEKRQSVAFWCNPISGHATLYWYQQILGQGPKLLIQFQNNGVVDDSQLPKDRFSAERLKGVDSTLKIQPAKLEDSAVYLCASSLDRELDKQYFGPGTRLTVL.

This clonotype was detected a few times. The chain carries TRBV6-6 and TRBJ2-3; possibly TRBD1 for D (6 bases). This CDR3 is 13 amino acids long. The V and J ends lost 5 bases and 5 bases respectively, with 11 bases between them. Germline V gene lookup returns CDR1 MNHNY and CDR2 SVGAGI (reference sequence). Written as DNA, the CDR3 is TGTGCCAGCAGTAGGACAGTTGGAGATACGCAGTATTTT. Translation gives CASSRTVGDTQYF.